A single sample gave rise to the 28 T cell receptor beta chains below, sequenced in a study of beta chain features in type 1 diabetes (dated by TCRdb to between 2018 and 2020). Study-wide findings and limitations: In all four CD4+ subsets, TCRB CDR3 length was moderately but significantly shorter in type 1 diabetes patients.

For these TCRs, the target antigens are not known. Receptor amplification or capture employed the immunoSEQ multiplex PCR assay. The entire isolated RNA was reverse transcribed using the High Capacity cDNA Reverse Transcription Kit, and thus expressed TCRB transcripts were sequenced. Entries here come from immuneACCESS through TCRdb and include only in-frame sequences with V and J called. Some clones fail to appear in such tables; in the studies checked, an unresolved V gene covers under half of the shortfall, and the cause of the remainder is unknown. The sample profile shows roughly 300,000 clones; roughly a tenth of them were found once. Clones ranked in the top ten supply around 1% of the sample. Source material: central memory CD4+ T cells from blood. Receptors were obtained from a man aged 30 to 39 with type 1 diabetes.

J is TRBJ2-1 and V is TRBV4-3; D is uncertain. The CDR3 loop spans 15 amino acids. CDR1 LGHNA and CDR2 YSLEER come from the germline V gene. Trimming left V 4 bases short and J 0 bases short, with 10 bases between. The CDR3 nucleotides are TGCGCCAGCAGCCCGAACATCAACTCCTACAATGAGCAGTTCTTC. This encodes CASSPNINSYNEQFF.

V gene TRBV30 combines with J gene TRBJ1-5, with D tentatively TRBD1 (5 bases). Per the germline V gene, CDR1 is GTSNPN and CDR2 is SVGIG (reference sequence). The CDR3 spans 15 residues. V lost 3 bases and J 3 bases, leaving 15 bases between the germline ends. As DNA, the CDR3 is TGTGCCTGGAGACTCCCCGACAGACTCAATCAGCCCCAGCATTTT. Amino acids: CAWRLPDRLNQPQHF.

The genes are TRBV11-2 and TRBJ2-3; D is tentatively TRBD1 or TRBD2 (5 bases each). Trimming removed 3 bases from V and 2 bases from J, with 12 bases in between. CDR3 length: 15 residues. Germline V gene sequence: CDR1 SGHAT, CDR2 FQNNGV. The CDR3 nucleotides are TGTGCCAGCAGCTTTCGGGGCGGGTACACAGATACGCAGTATTTT. This encodes CASSFRGGYTDTQYF.

The V gene is TRBV28, the J gene TRBJ2-7; 9 positions match TRBD1. The trim removed 8 bases at V and 6 bases at J, leaving 14 bases unmatched. Germline V gene data show CDR1 as MDHEN and CDR2 as SYDVKM. The CDR3 covers 15 residues. DNA of the CDR3: TGTGCCAGCCTCGAGCCCGGGACAGGGCCCCCCGAGCAGTACTTC. This encodes CASLEPGTGPPEQYF.

This clone was seen a few times. The rearrangement joins TRBV28 to TRBJ1-2; possibly TRBD1 for D (5 bases). CDR1 and CDR2 (germline): MDHEN, SYDVKM. V was trimmed by 8 bases and J by 4 bases, leaving 17 bases between them. The CDR3 spans 14 residues. CDR3 region: CASAAAGPSYGYTF. For the CDR3, the DNA is TGTGCCAGCGCAGCGGCGGGGCCCTCCTATGGCTACACCTTC.

The rearrangement uses TRBV29-1 and TRBJ1-2, with TRBD1 as a possible D gene (5 bases). With 3 bases removed from V and 3 bases from J, the gap between germline ends came to 11 bases. Looked up from germline, CDR1 is SQVTM and CDR2 is ANQGSEA. The CDR3 runs 13 residues. The CDR3 coding sequence is TGCAGCGTTGAGGGGGACGGGGACTATGGCTACACCTTC. This gives the protein CSVEGDGDYGYTF.

This clone was observed a few times. The rearrangement joins TRBV28 to TRBJ2-6; D gene unclear. The CDR3 contains 14 residues. V lost 7 bases to trimming and J lost 0 bases, with 7 bases between them. Germline assignment: CDR1 MDHEN and CDR2 SYDVKM. The CDR3 sequence: CASIPTSGANVLTF. DNA for the CDR3: TGTGCCAGCATACCGACCTCTGGGGCCAACGTCCTGACTTTC.

This clone came up a few times. The genes are TRBV5-6 and TRBJ1-5, with unresolved D. CDR3 length: 14 residues. Germline V gene lookup returns CDR1 SGHDT and CDR2 YYEEEE. Trimming removed 4 bases from V and 7 bases from J, with 15 bases in between. The CDR3 region is CASSLPSQEQPQHF. DNA of the CDR3: TGTGCCAGCAGCCTACCGAGTCAGGAACAGCCCCAGCATTTT.

The chain uses TRBV6-5 and TRBJ1-1; D remains unclear. CDR3 length equals 15 residues. With 5 bases removed from V and 4 bases from J, the gap between germline ends came to 17 bases. Germline CDR1 reads MNHEY; CDR2 reads SVGAGI. The CDR3 DNA sequence: TGTGCCAGCAGTACCCGGACCTCAGTGGGCACTGAAGCTTTCTTT. It yields the protein CASSTRTSVGTEAFF.

In this sample, this clone turned up a few times. Written as DNA, the CDR3 is TGTGCCATCAGTGAGTCGGTCGGCAACTACGAGCAGTACTTC. Residues: CAISESVGNYEQYF. V is TRBV10-3 and J is TRBJ2-7; no clear D. This CDR3 contains 14 residues. The V gene's germline CDR1 is ENHRY and CDR2 SYGVKD. The germline V and J ends were trimmed by 0 bases and 3 bases, with 9 bases remaining between them.

This clone was counted a few times. This chain joins TRBV11-2 and TRBJ2-3; a weak D match, TRBD1 (6 bases). Germline loops: CDR1 SGHAT, CDR2 FQNNGV. The CDR3 has 15 amino acids. V lost 2 bases and J lost 2, with 11 bases in between. CDR3 amino acids: CASSLIGQLTDTQYF. In DNA form, the CDR3 reads TGTGCCAGCAGCTTAATAGGACAGCTCACAGATACGCAGTATTTT.

V and J are TRBV11-2 and TRBJ2-7; the match to TRBD1 covers 8 bases. This CDR3 has 14 residues. The V gene's germline CDR1 is SGHAT and CDR2 FQNNGV. The V segment lost 6 bases and the J segment 5 bases; nucleotides outside the gene matches: 9. For the CDR3, the DNA is TGTGCCAGCAGTCGGACCAGGGGGCTGAACGAGCAGTACTTC. Translation: CASSRTRGLNEQYF.

V is TRBV7-9 and J is TRBJ2-7, with TRBD1 as a possible D gene (5 bases). V was clipped by 3 bases and J by 6 bases, with 12 bases between them. The CDR3 is 13 residues long. The germline V gene has CDR1 SEHNR and CDR2 FQNEAQ (reference sequence). The CDR3 sequence: CASSFQKGPEQYF. For the CDR3, the DNA is TGTGCCAGCAGCTTCCAGAAGGGGCCCGAGCAGTACTTC.

This clone showed up just a few times. The chain combines TRBV19 with TRBJ2-5; unclear D gene. Germline V gives CDR1 LNHDA, CDR2 SQIVND (reference sequence). The CDR3 consists of 10 residues. CDR3 nucleotide sequence: TGTGCAGTAGGGCAAGAGACCCAGTACTTC. This encodes CAVGQETQYF.

Many counts were recorded for this clone. This chain joins TRBV5-1 and TRBJ2-2, with 9 bases fitting TRBD1. This CDR3 comprises 16 residues. The junction had 8 bases not matched to a gene; V was cut back by 5 bases and J by 3 bases. Germline CDR1 and CDR2: SGHRS and YFSETQ. This chain's CDR3 is CASSSQGAIDTGELFF. CDR3 sequence (DNA): TGCGCCAGCAGTTCACAGGGGGCTATTGACACCGGGGAGCTGTTTTTT.

The rearrangement links TRBV7-2 to TRBJ1-2; maybe TRBD1 (6 bases). CDR3 length: 15 amino acids. Trimming left V 1 base short and J 1 base short, with 10 bases between. Germline lookup yields CDR1 SGHTA and CDR2 FQGNSA. The CDR3 nucleotides are TGTGCCAGCAGCTTAGAGGGGGGAAATAACTATGGCTACACCTTC. Translated: CASSLEGGNNYGYTF.

The chain carries TRBV15 and TRBJ1-2; D may be TRBD1 (5 bases). Trimming left V 2 bases short and J 7 bases short, with 14 bases between. The CDR3 extends over 14 amino acids. Germline V gene sequence: CDR1 LNHNV, CDR2 YYDKDF (reference sequence). The CDR3 sequence: CATSRSNQGRGYTF. CDR3 sequence (DNA): TGTGCCACCAGCAGATCAAATCAGGGTCGTGGCTACACCTTC.

This clone turned up a few times. This chain links TRBV30 with TRBJ2-1; 8 nucleotides align to TRBD2. Germline values: CDR1 GTSNPN, CDR2 SVGIG (reference sequence). This CDR3 spans 14 amino acids. Trimming took 5 bases from V and 5 from J; bases not matched to a gene: 8. The CDR3 loop reads CAWDRGGSDNEQFF. The CDR3 nucleotides read TGTGCCTGGGACCGCGGGGGGTCTGACAATGAGCAGTTCTTC.

Of note for this clone: Mismatch with germline at one junction end may stem from a read error. The chain combines TRBV20-1 with TRBJ2-1; D is possibly TRBD1 (7 bases). The CDR3 loop spans 11 amino acids. Germline assignment: CDR1 DFQATT and CDR2 SNEGSKA (reference sequence). CDR3 sequence: CSANRGPQGLF. The DNA for the CDR3 is TGCAGTGCTAACCGGGGGCCACAGGGGCTCTTC.

The sample holds a few counts of this clone. The chain uses TRBV28 and TRBJ2-7, with D maybe TRBD2 (6 bases). The V gene lost 5 bases and the J gene lost 3 bases, with 17 bases spanning the gap. The length of the CDR3 is 15 residues. Per the germline V gene, CDR1 is MDHEN and CDR2 is SYDVKM. The CDR3 DNA sequence: TGTGCCAGCAGTCCCAGGGCGGGGTTAGGCTACGAGCAGTACTTC. It is translated as CASSPRAGLGYEQYF.

This clone was seen more than once but under ten times. The CDR3 DNA reads TGTGCCAGCAGCCCCCGACAGGGGAGCTACGAGCAGTACTTC. Its translation is CASSPRQGSYEQYF. This chain uses TRBV14 with TRBJ2-7, with 8 bases identical to TRBD1. This CDR3 contains 14 residues. V shed 4 bases and J 3 bases; nucleotides not matched to a gene: 5. Germline V gene data show CDR1 as SGHDN and CDR2 as FVKESK.

This clone was seen more than once but under ten times. CDR3 amino acids: CASSLDKNYGYTF. For the CDR3, the DNA is TGTGCCAGCTCACTCGACAAAAACTATGGCTACACCTTC. The chain carries TRBV18 and TRBJ1-2; D uncertain. The length of the CDR3 is 13 residues. V lost 4 bases and J 2 bases, leaving 8 bases between the germline ends. Germline lookup yields CDR1 KGHSH and CDR2 LQKENI.

For the CDR3, the DNA is TGTGCCAGTAGTAGCGCTTCTGGACCCCTCCACTTT. Protein: CASSSASGPLHF. This sequence joins TRBV19 and TRBJ1-6, with D uncertain. V was clipped by 4 bases and J by 12 bases, with 10 bases between them. The germline CDR1 and CDR2 sequences are LNHDA and SQIVND (reference sequence). CDR3 length: 12 amino acids.

Note on this clone: This same CDR3 is encoded by further DNA sequences in the sample. The V and J genes are TRBV7-9 and TRBJ2-5; D may be TRBD2 (6 bases). Germline values: CDR1 SEHNR, CDR2 FQNEAQ (reference sequence). The CDR3 is made up of 15 amino acids. The ends were cut back, 2 bases at V and 4 bases at J, with 14 bases in the middle. In DNA, the CDR3 is TGTGCCAGCAGCTTATATCCAGGGAGGCTAGAGACCCAGTACTTC. It encodes CASSLYPGRLETQYF.

This clone turned up a few times. The genes are TRBV27 and TRBJ1-5; possible D gene TRBD1, 5 bases. Germline-derived CDR1 and CDR2 are MNHEY and SMNVEV (reference sequence). Between the trimmed V and J ends, which lost 5 bases and 0 bases, there was a span of 20 bases. CDR3 size: 18 residues. The CDR3 DNA follows: TGTGCCAGCAGTCGGGACCGGGTGACTGGTTTTAGCAATCAGCCCCAGCATTTT. Protein product: CASSRDRVTGFSNQPQHF.

The table lists this clone with a few counts. V is TRBV18 and J is TRBJ1-5, with no clear D. Germline lookup yields CDR1 KGHSH and CDR2 LQKENI. V lost 6 bases, J lost 7 bases, and 13 bases lay in between. There are 13 residues in the CDR3. The CDR3 here is CASSSSSFQPQHF. The CDR3 DNA reads TGTGCCAGCTCCTCATCAAGCTTCCAGCCCCAGCATTTT.

In this sample, this clone turned up a few times. The sample contains more than one DNA sequence encoding this CDR3. The chain joins TRBV7-9 to TRBJ1-1; no clear D gene. The CDR3 length is 13 residues. V dropped 2 bases and J dropped 1 base, with 5 bases sitting between them. Germline assignment: CDR1 SEHNR and CDR2 FQNEAQ (reference sequence). The CDR3 is CASSLNGNTEAFF. The CDR3 nucleotides read TGTGCCAGCAGCTTAAACGGGAACACTGAAGCTTTCTTT.

The chain uses TRBV5-1 and TRBJ1-1; D is undetermined. The CDR3 extends over 16 amino acids. Germline values: CDR1 SGHRS, CDR2 YFSETQ. V was clipped by 0 bases and J by 0 bases, with 12 bases between them. CDR3 residues: CASSLDQNHMNTEAFF. DNA for the CDR3: TGCGCCAGCAGCTTGGACCAAAACCACATGAACACTGAAGCTTTCTTT. Full variable domain (remainder filled in from reference TRBV5-1 and TRBJ1-1): KAGVTQTPRYLIKTRGQQVTLSCSPISGHRSVSWYQQTPGQGLQFLFEYFSETQRNKGNFPGRFSGRQFSNSRSEMNVSTLELGDSALYLCASSLDQNHMNTEAFFGQGTRLTVV.